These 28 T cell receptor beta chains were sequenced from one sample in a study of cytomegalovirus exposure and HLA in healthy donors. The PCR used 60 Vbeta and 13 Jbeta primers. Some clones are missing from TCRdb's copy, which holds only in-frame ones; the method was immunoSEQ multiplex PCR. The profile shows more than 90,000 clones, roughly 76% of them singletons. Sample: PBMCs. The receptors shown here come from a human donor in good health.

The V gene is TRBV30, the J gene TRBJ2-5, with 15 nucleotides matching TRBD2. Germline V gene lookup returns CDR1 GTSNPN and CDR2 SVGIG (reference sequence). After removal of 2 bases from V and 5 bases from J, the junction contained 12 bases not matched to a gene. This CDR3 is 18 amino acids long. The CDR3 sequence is CAWSKLWGTSGGWETQYF. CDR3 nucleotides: TGTGCCTGGAGTAAACTCTGGGGGACTAGCGGGGGGTGGGAGACCCAGTACTTC. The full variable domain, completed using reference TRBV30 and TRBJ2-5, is SQTIHQWPATLVQPVGSPLSLECTVEGTSNPNLYWYRQAAGRGLQLLFYSVGIGQISSEVPQNLSASRPQDRQFILSSKKLLLSDSGFYLCAWSKLWGTSGGWETQYFGPGTRLLVL.

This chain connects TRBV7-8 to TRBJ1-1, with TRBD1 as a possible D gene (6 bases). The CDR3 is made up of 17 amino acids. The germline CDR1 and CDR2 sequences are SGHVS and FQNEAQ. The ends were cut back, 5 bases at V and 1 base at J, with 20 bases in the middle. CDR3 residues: CASSIRQVGTSNTEAFF. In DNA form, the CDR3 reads TGTGCCAGCAGCATTAGACAGGTGGGGACCTCGAACACTGAAGCTTTCTTT.

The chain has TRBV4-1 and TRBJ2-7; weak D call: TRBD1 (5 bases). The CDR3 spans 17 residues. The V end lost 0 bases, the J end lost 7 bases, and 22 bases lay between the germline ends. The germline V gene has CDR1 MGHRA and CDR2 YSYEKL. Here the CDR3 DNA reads TGCGCCAGCAGCCAAGAAGGATTGGGCCAGGGAAGGAAGGAGCAGTACTTC. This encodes CASSQEGLGQGRKEQYF.

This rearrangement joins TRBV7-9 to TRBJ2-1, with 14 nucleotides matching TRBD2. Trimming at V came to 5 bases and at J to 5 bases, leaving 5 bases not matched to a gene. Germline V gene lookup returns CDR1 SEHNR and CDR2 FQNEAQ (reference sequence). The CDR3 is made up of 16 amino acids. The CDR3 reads CASSHGLAGGDNEQFF. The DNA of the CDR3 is TGTGCCAGCAGCCACGGACTAGCGGGAGGAGACAATGAGCAGTTCTTC. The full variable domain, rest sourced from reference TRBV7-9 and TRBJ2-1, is DTGVSQNPRHKITKRGQNVTFRCDPISEHNRLYWYRQTLGQGPEFLTYFQNEAQLEKSRLLSDRFSAERPKGSFSTLEIQRTEQGDSAMYLCASSHGLAGGDNEQFFGPGTRLTVL.

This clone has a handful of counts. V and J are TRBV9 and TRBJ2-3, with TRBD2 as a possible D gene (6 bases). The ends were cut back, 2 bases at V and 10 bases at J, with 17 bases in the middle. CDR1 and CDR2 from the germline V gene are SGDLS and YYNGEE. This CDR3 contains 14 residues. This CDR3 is CASSVRDSGTAQYF. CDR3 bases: TGTGCCAGCAGCGTGCGGGATAGCGGTACGGCGCAGTATTTT.

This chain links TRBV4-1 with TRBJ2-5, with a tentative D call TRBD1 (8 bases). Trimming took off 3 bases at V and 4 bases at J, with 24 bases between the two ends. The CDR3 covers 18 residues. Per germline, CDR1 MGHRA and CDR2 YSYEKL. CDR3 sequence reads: CASSQTLNEQGGRETQYF. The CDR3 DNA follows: TGCGCCAGCAGCCAGACCTTAAACGAACAGGGGGGGAGAGAGACCCAGTACTTC.

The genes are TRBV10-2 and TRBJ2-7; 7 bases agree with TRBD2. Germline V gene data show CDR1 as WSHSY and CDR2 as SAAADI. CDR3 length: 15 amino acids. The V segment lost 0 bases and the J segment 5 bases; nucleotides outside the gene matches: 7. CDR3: CASSESGMGGNEQYF. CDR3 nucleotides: TGCGCCAGCAGTGAGTCCGGCATGGGGGGGAACGAGCAGTACTTC.

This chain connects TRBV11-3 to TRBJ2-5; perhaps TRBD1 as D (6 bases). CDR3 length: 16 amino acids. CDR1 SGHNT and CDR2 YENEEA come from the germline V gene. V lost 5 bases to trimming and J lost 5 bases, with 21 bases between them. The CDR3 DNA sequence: TGTGCCAGCAGCACCAACTCGGACAGTGGTGGGGAGACCCAGTACTTC. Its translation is CASSTNSDSGGETQYF.

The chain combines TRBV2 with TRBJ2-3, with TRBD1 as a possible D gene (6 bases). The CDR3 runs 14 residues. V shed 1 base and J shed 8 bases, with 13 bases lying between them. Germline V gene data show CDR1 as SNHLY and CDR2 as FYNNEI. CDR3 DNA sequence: TGTGCCAGCAGTGAAGTCAGGGGATGGGTTACGCAGTATTTT. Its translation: CASSEVRGWVTQYF.

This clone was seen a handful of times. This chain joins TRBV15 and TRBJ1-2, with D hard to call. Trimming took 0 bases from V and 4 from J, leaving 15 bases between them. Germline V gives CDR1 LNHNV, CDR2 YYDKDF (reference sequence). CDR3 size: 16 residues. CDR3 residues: CATSRDIQTLVYGYTF. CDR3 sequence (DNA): TGTGCCACCAGCAGAGATATCCAGACACTAGTCTATGGCTACACCTTC.

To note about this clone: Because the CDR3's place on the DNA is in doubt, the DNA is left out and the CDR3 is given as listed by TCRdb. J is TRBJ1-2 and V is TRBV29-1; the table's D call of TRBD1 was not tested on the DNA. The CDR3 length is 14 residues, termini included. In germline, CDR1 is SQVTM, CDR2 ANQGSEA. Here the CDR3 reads CSVGAGTGNYGYPF.

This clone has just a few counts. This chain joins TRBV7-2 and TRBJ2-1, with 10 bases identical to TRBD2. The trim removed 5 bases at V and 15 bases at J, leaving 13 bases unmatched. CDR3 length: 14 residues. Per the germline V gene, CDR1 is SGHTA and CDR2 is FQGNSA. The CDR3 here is CASSARRTSGNVFF. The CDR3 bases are TGTGCCAGCAGCGCCCGTAGAACTAGCGGGAACGTGTTCTTC.

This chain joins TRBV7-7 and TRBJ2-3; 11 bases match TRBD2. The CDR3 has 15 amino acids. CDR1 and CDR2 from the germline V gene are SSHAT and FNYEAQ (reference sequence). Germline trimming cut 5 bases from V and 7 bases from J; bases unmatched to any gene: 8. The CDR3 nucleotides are TGTGCCAGCAGCCTAGGACTAGCGGGTAGCCATACGCAGTATTTT. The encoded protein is CASSLGLAGSHTQYF.

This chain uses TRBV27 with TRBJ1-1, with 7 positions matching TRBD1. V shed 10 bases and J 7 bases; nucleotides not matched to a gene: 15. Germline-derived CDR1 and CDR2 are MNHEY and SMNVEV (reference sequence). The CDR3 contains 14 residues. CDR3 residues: CATQGGSRQGEAFF. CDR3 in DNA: TGTGCCACCCAGGGGGGTTCACGACAGGGTGAAGCTTTCTTT.

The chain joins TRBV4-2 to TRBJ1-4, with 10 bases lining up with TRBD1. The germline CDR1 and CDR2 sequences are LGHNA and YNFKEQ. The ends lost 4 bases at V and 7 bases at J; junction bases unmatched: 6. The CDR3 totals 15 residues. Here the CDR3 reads CASSLAGTGAEKLFF. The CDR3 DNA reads TGTGCCAGCAGCCTCGCCGGGACAGGGGCTGAAAAACTGTTTTTT.

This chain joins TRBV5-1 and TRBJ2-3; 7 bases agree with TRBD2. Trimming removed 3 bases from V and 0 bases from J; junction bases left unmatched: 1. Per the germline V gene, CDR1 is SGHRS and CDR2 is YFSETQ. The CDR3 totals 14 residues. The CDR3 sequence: CASSSGRSTDTQYF. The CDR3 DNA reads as TGCGCCAGCAGCTCCGGGAGGAGCACAGATACGCAGTATTTT. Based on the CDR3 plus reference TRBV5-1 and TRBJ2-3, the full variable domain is KAGVTQTPRYLIKTRGQQVTLSCSPISGHRSVSWYQQTPGQGLQFLFEYFSETQRNKGNFPGRFSGRQFSNSRSEMNVSTLELGDSALYLCASSSGRSTDTQYFGPGTRLTVL.

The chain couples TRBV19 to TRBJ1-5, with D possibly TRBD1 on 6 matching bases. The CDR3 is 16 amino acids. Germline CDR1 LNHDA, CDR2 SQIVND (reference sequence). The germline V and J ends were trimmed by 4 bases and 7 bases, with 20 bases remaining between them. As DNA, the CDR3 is TGTGCCAGTAGTACAGAAAGGGGGTCGGGACGGCAGCCCCAGCATTTT. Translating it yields CASSTERGSGRQPQHF.

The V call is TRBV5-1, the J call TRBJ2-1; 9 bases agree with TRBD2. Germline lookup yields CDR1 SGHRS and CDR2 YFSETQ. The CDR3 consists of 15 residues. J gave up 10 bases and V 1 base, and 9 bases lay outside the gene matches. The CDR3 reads CASSLTAGGPREQFF. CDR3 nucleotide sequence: TGCGCCAGCAGCTTGACGGCGGGAGGGCCGAGGGAGCAGTTCTTC.

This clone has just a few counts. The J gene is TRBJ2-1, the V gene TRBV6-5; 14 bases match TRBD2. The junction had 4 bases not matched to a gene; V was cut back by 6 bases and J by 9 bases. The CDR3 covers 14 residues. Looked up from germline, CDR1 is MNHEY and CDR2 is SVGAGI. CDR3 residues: CASRGLAGASEQFF. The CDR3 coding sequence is TGTGCCAGCAGGGGACTAGCGGGGGCAAGTGAGCAGTTCTTC.

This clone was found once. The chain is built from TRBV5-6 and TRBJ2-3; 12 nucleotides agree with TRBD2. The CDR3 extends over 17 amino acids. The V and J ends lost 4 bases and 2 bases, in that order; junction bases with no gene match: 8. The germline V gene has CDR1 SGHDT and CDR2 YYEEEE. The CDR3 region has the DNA TGTGCCAGCAGCCTCGGACTAGCGGGGAGATCCACAGATACGCAGTATTTT. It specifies CASSLGLAGRSTDTQYF. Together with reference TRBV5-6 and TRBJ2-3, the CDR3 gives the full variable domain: DAGVTQSPTHLIKTRGQQVTLRCSPKSGHDTVSWYQQALGQGPQFIFQYYEEEERQRGNFPDRFSGHQFPNYSSELNVNALLLGDSALYLCASSLGLAGRSTDTQYFGPGTRLTVL.

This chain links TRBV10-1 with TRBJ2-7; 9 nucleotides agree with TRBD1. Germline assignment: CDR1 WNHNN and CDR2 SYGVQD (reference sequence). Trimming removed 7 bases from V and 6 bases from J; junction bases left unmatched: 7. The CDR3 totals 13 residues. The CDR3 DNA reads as TGCGCCAGCACCCCGGGACAGGGCGGCGAGCAGTACTTC. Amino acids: CASTPGQGGEQYF.

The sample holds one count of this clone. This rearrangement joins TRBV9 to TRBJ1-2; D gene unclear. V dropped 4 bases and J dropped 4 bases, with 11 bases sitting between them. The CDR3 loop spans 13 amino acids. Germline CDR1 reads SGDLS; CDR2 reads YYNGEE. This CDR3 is CASSPSEAYGYTF. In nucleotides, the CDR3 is TGTGCCAGCAGCCCGAGCGAGGCCTATGGCTACACCTTC.

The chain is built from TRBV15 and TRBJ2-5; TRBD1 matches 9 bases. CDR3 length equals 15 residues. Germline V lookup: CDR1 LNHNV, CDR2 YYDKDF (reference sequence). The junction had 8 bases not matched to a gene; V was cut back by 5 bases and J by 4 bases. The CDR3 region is CATSVRDRVGETQYF. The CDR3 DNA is TGTGCCACCAGCGTCCGGGACAGGGTAGGAGAGACCCAGTACTTC. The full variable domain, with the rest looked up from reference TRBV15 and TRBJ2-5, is DAMVIQNPRYQVTQFGKPVTLSCSQTLNHNVMYWYQQKSSQAPKLLFHYYDKDFNNEADTPDNFQSRRPNTSFCFLDIRSPGLGDTAMYLCATSVRDRVGETQYFGPGTRLLVL.

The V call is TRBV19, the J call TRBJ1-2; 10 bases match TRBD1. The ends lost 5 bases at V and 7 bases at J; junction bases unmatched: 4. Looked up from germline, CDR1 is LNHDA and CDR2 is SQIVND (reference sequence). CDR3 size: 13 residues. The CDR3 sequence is CASSVTGGSGYTF. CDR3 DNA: TGTGCCAGTAGTGTGACAGGGGGCAGTGGCTACACCTTC.

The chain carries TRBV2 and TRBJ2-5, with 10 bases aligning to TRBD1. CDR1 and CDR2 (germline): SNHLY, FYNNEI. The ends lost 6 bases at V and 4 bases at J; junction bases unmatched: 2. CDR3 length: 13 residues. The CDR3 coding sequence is TGTGCCAGCAGCGGGACAGGGGCAGAGACCCAGTACTTC. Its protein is CASSGTGAETQYF.

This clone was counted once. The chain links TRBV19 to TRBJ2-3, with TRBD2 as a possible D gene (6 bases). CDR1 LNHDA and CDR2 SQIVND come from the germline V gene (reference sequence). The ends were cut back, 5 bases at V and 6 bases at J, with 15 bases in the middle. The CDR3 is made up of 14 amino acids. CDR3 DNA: TGTGCCAGTAGTCTTAGCGGAGGTGGGGATACGCAGTATTTT. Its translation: CASSLSGGGDTQYF.

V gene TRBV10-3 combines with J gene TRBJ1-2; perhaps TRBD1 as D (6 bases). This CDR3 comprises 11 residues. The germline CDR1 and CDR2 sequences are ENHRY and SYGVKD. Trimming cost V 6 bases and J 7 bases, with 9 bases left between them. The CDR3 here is CAIRRGGGYTF. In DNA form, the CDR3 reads TGTGCCATCAGGAGGGGGGGTGGCTACACCTTC.

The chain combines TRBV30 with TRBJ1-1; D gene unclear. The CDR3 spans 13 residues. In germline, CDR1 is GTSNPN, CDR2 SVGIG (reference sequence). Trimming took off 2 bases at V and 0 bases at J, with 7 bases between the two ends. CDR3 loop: CAWSPNMNTEAFF. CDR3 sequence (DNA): TGTGCCTGGAGTCCCAACATGAACACTGAAGCTTTCTTT.